This entry is about one T cell receptor (beta chain). Which antigen it targets is not known. The sample holds no much larger clone one base away, and base qualities are not on file. The trial excluded patients who had a history of autoimmune disease or who were on systemic immunosuppression. Peripheral blood for TCR sequencing was collected from all dose cohorts at baseline, on cycle 4 day 1, and on cycle 7 day 1. Samples came from an open-label, multicenter, first-in-human phase I dose-escalation trial of ivuxolimab. Adults with locally advanced or metastatic melanoma, renal cell carcinoma, hepatocellular carcinoma or head and neck squamous cell carcinoma were enrolled in the trial. Before TCR sequencing, CD4+ and CD8+ T cells were separately sorted from peripheral blood. Genomic DNA was isolated from the sorted cells so that the TCRbeta CDR3 region could be sequenced. The immunoSEQ Assay was used for sequencing of TCRbeta CDR3 regions. The source is immuneACCESS, and TCRdb retained only in-frame sequences with V and J called. Part of the clones is not carried over; for the studies checked, unresolved V genes explain less than half of this, and the remainder is unexplained. The sample table records approximately 82,000 clones; roughly 92% of these occur just once. Clones ranked in the top ten supply 0.65% of the sample.

This record belongs to a study of OX40 agonist ivuxolimab in advanced cancers. Concerning the study at large: Ivuxolimab was an agonistic, fully human IgG2 monoclonal antibody directed against OX40 (CD134), a costimulatory receptor. Intravenous ivuxolimab was administered to patients every 2 weeks at six dose levels: 0.01, 0.1, 0.3, 1.5, 3 and 10 mg/kg. Among the roughly 52 dose-escalation patients, around 19 had hepatocellular carcinoma, 15 or so melanoma, 9 renal cell carcinoma and 9 head and neck cancer. In the dose-escalation cohort, about four fifths of patients were male, and the mean age was roughly 56 years with a range of roughly 23 to 90. Patients were allowed to have had prior anti-PD-1, anti-PD-L1 or anti-CTLA-4 therapy, and more than 30% of the dose-escalation patients had previously received checkpoint inhibitors. Partial responses occurred in three dose-escalation patients, of whom one had hepatocellular carcinoma and two had cutaneous melanoma. The purpose of peripheral TCRbeta sequencing was to test whether ivuxolimab changed TCR sequence diversity and led to clonal T-cell expansion. The paper describes the monotherapy dose-escalation part (N of about 52 patients) of the phase I trial of ivuxolimab.

The germline V gene supplies CDR1 SGHRS and CDR2 YFSETQ. Counted from cysteine to phenylalanine, this CDR3 has 12 amino acids. Only the CDR3 part of the read is kept: 36 bases, read in frame from the first base. Trimming at the junction amounts to 5 bases on V and 0 bases on J, and the germline ends lie 5 bases apart. General conclusions and limits of the study: At doses from 0.1 to 3.0 mg/kg, clonal expansion was seen in both CD4+ and CD8+ blood T cells between baseline and week 6. Low levels of normalized T-cell clonal expansion were also shown by some nonresponding patients. In partial responders in the 0.1-3.0 mg/kg groups, normalized peripheral clonal expansion was found to be among the lowest, especially among CD8+ T cells. After ivuxolimab, CD8+ T cells had more expanded clones than CD4+ T cells on average. Antigen specificity was not determined for the clonally expanded peripheral T cells.

This specimen was CD4+ or CD8+ T cells sorted from blood, taken in a trial of the OX40 agonist ivuxolimab. The chain is assembled from TRBV5-1 and TRBJ2-5; the D gene identity is not certain. The clonotype comes from an adult with an advanced solid tumor such as melanoma, head and neck, liver or kidney cancer. Here is the DNA: TGCGCCAGCAGTTGGGACCAAGAGACCCAGTACTTC. Its coded protein is CASSWDQETQYF. The CDR3, completed at both ends by the reference TRBV5-1 and TRBJ2-5 genes, gives the full variable domain KAGVTQTPRYLIKTRGQQVTLSCSPISGHRSVSWYQQTPGQGLQFLFEYFSETQRNKGNFPGRFSGRQFSNSRSEMNVSTLELGDSALYLCASSWDQETQYFGPGTRLLVL.